These 25 T cell receptor beta chains were sequenced from one sample in a study. Using its own MiXCR run on the RT-PCR reads, TCRdb lists one record per CDR3 protein. The table lists fewer than 800,000 distinct CDR3 sequences, more than 13% of them singletons. Sequenced sample: memory CD4+ T cells from blood. All receptors derive from a female donor in good health, serving as a healthy control.

This clonotype turned up a few times. V and J are TRBV24-1 and TRBJ2-7, with 9 bases identical to TRBD1. Germline V gives CDR1 KGHDR, CDR2 SFDVKD. V shed 6 bases, J shed 3 bases, and the junction held 5 bases outside the gene matches. This CDR3 is built from 14 residues. CDR3 amino acids: CATSWETGGYEQYF. The CDR3 region has the DNA TGTGCCACCAGTTGGGAGACAGGGGGCTACGAGCAGTACTTC.

This clonotype was counted many times. The gene calls are TRBV10-3 and TRBJ2-5; perhaps TRBD2 as D (6 bases). Per germline, CDR1 ENHRY and CDR2 SYGVKD. This CDR3 is 12 amino acids long. Trimming left V 7 bases short and J 5 bases short, with 11 bases between. The CDR3 nucleotides are TGTGCCATCATGGGAGGCGGTGAGACCCAGTACTTC. Translating it yields CAIMGGGETQYF.

The J gene is TRBJ2-1, the V gene TRBV4-1, with 8 bases identical to TRBD2. CDR3 size: 17 residues. CDR1 and CDR2 (germline): MGHRA, YSYEKL. The J segment lost 9 bases and the V segment lost 2 bases, leaving 15 bases of the junction unmatched. The CDR3 DNA sequence: TGCGCCAGCAGCCAACCATTCCCCGGTGCCAGCGGGGGTGAGCAGTTCTTC. Residues: CASSQPFPGASGGEQFF.

The rearrangement joins TRBV6-4 to TRBJ2-7, with 10 bases lining up with TRBD2. Per germline, CDR1 MRHNA and CDR2 SNTAGT. This CDR3 is 15 amino acids long. V trimming: 5 bases; J trimming: 2 bases; junction bases outside the gene matches: 6. The CDR3 nucleotides read TGTGCCAGCAGTTATCTAGCGGGAGTTCCCTACGAGCAGTACTTC. Translating it yields CASSYLAGVPYEQYF.

This clonotype was observed a few times. The chain combines TRBV7-6 with TRBJ2-7; D uncertain. Trimming removed 3 bases at V and 6 bases at J, with 12 bases between. Germline V gives CDR1 SGHVS, CDR2 FNYEAQ. CDR3 length: 13 residues. The CDR3 DNA reads as TGTGCCAGCAGCTTGAATTGGGTGGGCGAGCAGTACTTC. It codes for CASSLNWVGEQYF.

The chain joins TRBV20-1 to TRBJ1-1; no reliable D call. There are 14 residues in the CDR3. From germline, CDR1 is DFQATT and CDR2 SNEGSKA (reference sequence). V was cut by 3 bases and J by 2 bases, with 13 bases left in between. The CDR3 here is CSASPELLNTEAFF. For the CDR3, the DNA is TGCAGTGCTAGCCCTGAACTACTTAACACTGAAGCTTTCTTT.

The chain combines TRBV25-1 with TRBJ1-3, with D perhaps TRBD1 (5 bases). V shed 6 bases and J shed 2 bases, with 14 bases lying between them. CDR1 and CDR2 from the germline V gene are MGHDK and SYGVNS. This CDR3 has 15 amino acids. For the CDR3, the DNA is TGTGCCAGCAGCTCAGGGTTAGACCCTGGAAACACCATATATTTT. Its protein is CASSSGLDPGNTIYF.

J is TRBJ1-5 and V is TRBV10-3, with D possibly being TRBD1 (6 bases). CDR3 length: 14 residues. Germline V CDR1 and CDR2: ENHRY, SYGVKD. Trimming left V 6 bases short and J 7 bases short, with 16 bases between. Here the CDR3 DNA reads TGTGCCATCAGCCCGACAGGTGGAAGCCAGCCCCAGCATTTT. Its protein is CAISPTGGSQPQHF.

The chain uses TRBV6-2 or TRBV6-3 and TRBJ1-2; unclear D gene. Germline CDR1 and CDR2: MNHEY and SVGEGT. Deletions cut 1 base from V and 1 base from J, with 10 bases between. This CDR3 is built from 15 residues. The CDR3 loop is CASSYFPTHNYGYTF. In DNA form, the CDR3 reads TGTGCCAGCAGTTACTTCCCGACACATAACTATGGCTACACCTTC.

In this sample, this clonotype turned up many times. The chain is built from TRBV9 and TRBJ2-2, with 13 bases identical to TRBD2. V was pared by 4 bases and J by 4 bases, with 7 bases of the junction left unmatched. CDR1 is SGDLS and CDR2 is YYNGEE in the germline V gene. The CDR3 has 17 amino acids. This chain's CDR3 is CASSPRTSGSSTGELFF. Written as DNA, the CDR3 is TGTGCCAGCAGCCCCAGGACTAGCGGGAGTTCCACCGGGGAGCTGTTTTTT.

This clonotype was counted between two and nine times. The rearrangement uses TRBV7-8 and TRBJ2-1; D remains unclear. Between the trimmed V and J ends, which lost 7 bases and 5 bases, there was a span of 21 bases. CDR3 length equals 16 residues. Germline V CDR1 and CDR2: SGHVS, FQNEAQ. CDR3 sequence: CASIPGVWATNNEQFF. The CDR3, as DNA: TGTGCCAGCATCCCAGGTGTTTGGGCAACCAACAATGAGCAGTTCTTC.

The rearrangement joins TRBV7-2 to TRBJ2-1; 8 nucleotides match TRBD2. The CDR3 is 15 residues long. V shed 5 bases, J shed 0 bases, and the junction held 3 bases outside the gene matches. The germline V gene encodes CDR1 SGHTA and CDR2 FQGNSA. The CDR3 sequence: CASSVSGNSYNEQFF. The CDR3 DNA reads as TGTGCCAGCAGCGTTAGCGGGAACTCCTACAATGAGCAGTTCTTC.

The sample holds many counts of this clonotype. The V and J genes are TRBV7-9 and TRBJ1-6; unclear D gene. The CDR3 runs 14 residues. V lost 3 bases, J lost 7 bases, and 10 bases lay in between. Germline CDR1 is SEHNR and CDR2 is FQNEAQ (reference sequence). CDR3 DNA sequence: TGTGCCAGCAGCTTCCTTTCACCGAATTCACCCCTCCACTTT. Protein sequence: CASSFLSPNSPLHF. The variable domain in full, with the rest retrieved from reference TRBV7-9 and TRBJ1-6, is DTGVSQNPRHKITKRGQNVTFRCDPISEHNRLYWYRQTLGQGPEFLTYFQNEAQLEKSRLLSDRFSAERPKGSFSTLEIQRTEQGDSAMYLCASSFLSPNSPLHFGNGTRLTVT.

As regards this clonotype: An end of the junction does not agree with germline; a read error may underlie this. The genes are TRBV12-3 or TRBV12-4 and TRBJ2-2; D unresolved. The CDR3 has 13 residues. CDR3 loop: CASQESVTEELFF. The CDR3, as DNA: TGTGCCAGCCAAGAGAGCGTTACCGAGGAGCTGTTTTTT.

This clonotype was observed at least ten times. The chain's CDR3 is CSARGGPKETQYF. DNA of the CDR3: TGCAGTGCTAGAGGGGGCCCCAAAGAGACCCAGTACTTC. The rearrangement joins TRBV20-1 to TRBJ2-5, with a tentative D call TRBD1 (5 bases). The V gene lost 1 base and the J gene lost 3 bases, with 9 bases spanning the gap. Germline V gene data show CDR1 as DFQATT and CDR2 as SNEGSKA (reference sequence). The CDR3 runs 13 residues.

The chain uses TRBV9 and TRBJ2-5; 7 bases line up with TRBD1. The trim removed 0 bases at V and 5 bases at J, leaving 7 bases unmatched. The CDR3 totals 15 residues. Looked up from germline, CDR1 is SGDLS and CDR2 is YYNGEE. The CDR3 DNA reads TGTGCCAGCAGCGTAGATGGCCACAGGGGCGAGACCCAGTACTTC. It is translated as CASSVDGHRGETQYF.

This clonotype appeared a few times. The chain employs TRBV12-5 and TRBJ2-2; D gene unclear. The CDR3 sequence is 15 residues long. V lost 3 bases to trimming and J lost 0 bases, with 8 bases between them. The V gene's germline CDR1 is LGHNT and CDR2 FRNRAP. CDR3 in amino acids: CASGFWHTNTGELFF. The CDR3 nucleotides are TGTGCTAGTGGTTTTTGGCATACGAACACCGGGGAGCTGTTTTTT.

V is TRBV18 and J is TRBJ2-5, with 13 bases aligning to TRBD2. The germline CDR1 and CDR2 sequences are KGHSH and LQKENI. V lost 3 bases, J lost 2 bases, and 9 bases stayed unmatched. CDR3 length: 18 amino acids. The CDR3 reads CASSPLPSLAGGQETQYF. The CDR3 nucleotides are TGTGCCAGCTCACCCCTCCCATCACTAGCGGGAGGGCAAGAGACCCAGTACTTC.

The table lists this clonotype with a few counts. This rearrangement joins TRBV10-3 to TRBJ2-7; possible D gene TRBD2, 5 bases. V was clipped by 0 bases and J by 0 bases, with 9 bases between them. The CDR3 has 15 residues. Germline V gives CDR1 ENHRY, CDR2 SYGVKD. The CDR3 region has the DNA TGTGCCATCAGTGAGTCCGACGGGAACTCCTACGAGCAGTACTTC. This gives the protein CAISESDGNSYEQYF.

This clonotype was detected only a few times. The chain joins TRBV12-3 or TRBV12-4 to TRBJ2-2; D is unclear. The CDR3 runs to 15 residues. The V end was cut by 5 bases, the J end by 5 bases, with 15 bases between. CDR3 DNA sequence: TGTGCCAGCAGTCCCTGGTCCGGACGGACCGGGGAGCTGTTTTTT. Translated, it gives CASSPWSGRTGELFF.

This chain connects TRBV4-1 to TRBJ1-4; 7 positions match TRBD1. The ends lost 4 bases at V and 5 bases at J; junction bases unmatched: 7. This CDR3 spans 15 amino acids. Germline V gene data show CDR1 as MGHRA and CDR2 as YSYEKL. This CDR3 is CASSRSGQENEKLFF. The CDR3 DNA follows: TGCGCCAGCAGCCGTAGTGGACAGGAGAATGAAAAACTGTTTTTT.

The table lists this clonotype with a few counts. The V call is TRBV28, the J call TRBJ2-5; D is possibly TRBD2 (6 bases). Germline CDR1 and CDR2: MDHEN and SYDVKM. The CDR3 loop spans 11 amino acids. V lost 8 bases to trimming and J lost 4 bases, with 8 bases between them. This CDR3 reads CASGRGETQYF. The CDR3 DNA reads TGTGCCAGCGGGCGGGGAGAGACCCAGTACTTC.

This clonotype was counted at least ten times. V is TRBV12-3 or TRBV12-4 and J is TRBJ1-5; D unclear. The length of the CDR3 is 12 residues. V lost 4 bases, J lost 7 bases, and 8 bases lay in between. The CDR3 protein is CASSYQWQPQHF. CDR3 nucleotide sequence: TGTGCCAGCAGTTACCAGTGGCAGCCCCAGCATTTT.

This clonotype was counted many times. This sequence joins TRBV7-2 and TRBJ2-3; 13 bases fit TRBD2. J lost 0 bases, V lost 5 bases, and 8 bases had no gene match. Looked up from germline, CDR1 is SGHTA and CDR2 is FQGNSA. The CDR3 contains 18 residues. CDR3 in DNA: TGTGCCAGCAGCCCATGGACTAGCGGGAGCGGGAGCACAGATACGCAGTATTTT. It translates to CASSPWTSGSGSTDTQYF. Combining the CDR3 with reference TRBV7-2 and TRBJ2-3 gives the whole variable domain GAGVSQSPSNKVTEKGKDVELRCDPISGHTALYWYRQSLGQGLEFLIYFQGNSAPDKSGLPSDRFSAERTGGSVSTLTIQRTQQEDSAVYLCASSPWTSGSGSTDTQYFGPGTRLTVL.

This clonotype was detected ten times or more. The chain is built from TRBV7-2 and TRBJ2-2; TRBD2 aligns across 8 bases. With V trimmed by 4 bases and J by 6 bases, 4 bases remained unmatched. Germline assignment: CDR1 SGHTA and CDR2 FQGNSA. The CDR3 is made up of 14 amino acids. The CDR3 protein is CASSSGLASGELFF. CDR3 bases: TGTGCCAGCAGCTCAGGACTAGCATCCGGGGAGCTGTTTTTT.